This T cell receptor beta chain was identified in a study of post-analysis software for immune sequencing data. Across the whole study: Included among the disease courses, which were recorded for the cohort, were relapsing-remitting, secondary progressive and progressive-relapsing multiple sclerosis.

Unique molecular identifiers were carried by the TCR beta cDNA libraries. Each sample of roughly 0.9 to 11 million input T cells yielded 500,000 or so cDNA molecules, so each molecule approximated one T cell. TCRdb re-analysed the PCR reads in MiXCR, keeping a single row per CDR3 protein. Among 750,000 to 950,000 distinct CDR3 sequences listed, approximately 50% were seen once. V lost 3 bases to trimming and J lost 6 bases, with 14 bases between them. CDR3 length: 14 amino acids. Regarding this clonotype: Its antigen is as yet unknown.

Study-wide findings and caveats: When patients were compared with controls, roughly five TRBV segments were more frequent, TRBV5-6, TRBV5-1 and TRBV20-1 among them.

Sequencing used blood. The J gene is TRBJ1-2, the V gene TRBV12-3 or TRBV12-4; D possibly corresponds to TRBD1 (6 bases). This TCR came from a girl aged 5-17 years with multiple sclerosis. CDR3 amino acids: CASSFKAGADGYTF. CDR3 bases: TGTGCCAGCAGTTTTAAGGCGGGGGCAGATGGCTACACCTTC.